One and the same sample provided the 4 T cell receptor beta chains below, sequenced in a study of identifying expanded T cells in peripheral blood. Clones were sequenced by immunoSEQ multiplex PCR, and TCRdb holds only the in-frame ones, with some missing. The sample lists roughly 61,000 clones, roughly nine tenths occurring once. The sample comprised blood. The receptors originated from a person aged 18 to 75 in good health.

The chain uses TRBV4-1 and TRBJ1-2; 9 nucleotides line up with TRBD1. J gave up 3 bases and V 3 bases, and 5 bases lay outside the gene matches. The germline CDR1 and CDR2 sequences are MGHRA and YSYEKL. This CDR3 has 15 amino acids. The CDR3 DNA follows: TGCGCCAGCAGCCAGCCGGGACAGGGCTACTATGGCTACACCTTC. Translated: CASSQPGQGYYGYTF.

In its sample, this clone was seen once. This chain links TRBV6-1 with TRBJ1-6; D remains unclear. In germline, CDR1 is MNHNS, CDR2 SASEGT. V was trimmed by 1 base and J by 4 bases, leaving 17 bases between them. The CDR3 totals 18 residues. The chain's CDR3 is CASSEDGRRREYNSPLHF. As DNA, the CDR3 is TGTGCCAGCAGTGAAGACGGGCGACGGAGGGAATATAATTCACCCCTCCACTTT.

The chain couples TRBV6-5 to TRBJ1-2; no clear D gene. In germline, CDR1 is MNHEY, CDR2 SVGAGI. The length of the CDR3 is 13 residues. Trimming left V 0 bases short and J 4 bases short, with 6 bases between. The CDR3 coding sequence is TGTGCCAGCAGTTACTCTCTCGGCTATGGCTACACCTTC. It yields the protein CASSYSLGYGYTF.

V is TRBV7-2 and J is TRBJ2-7, with a possible D match to TRBD1 (6 bases). Trimming took 5 bases from V and 2 from J, leaving 13 bases between them. Per the germline V gene, CDR1 is SGHTA and CDR2 is FQGNSA. The CDR3 totals 14 residues. DNA for the CDR3: TGTGCCAGCAGCCGGACAGTCGAGACCTACGAGCAGTACTTC. Residues: CASSRTVETYEQYF.